The 23 T cell receptor beta chains in this list originate from one sample, sequenced in a study of blood T cell repertoires in COVID-19. Data came from immunoSEQ multiplex PCR; TCRdb stores just in-frame clones and leaves some out. The repertoire holds about 81,000 clones, with about 83% as singletons. Material: peripheral blood. These receptor sequences come from a human donor in a cohort sampled during active COVID-19.

The rearrangement joins TRBV2 to TRBJ2-3; 7 nucleotides match TRBD2. CDR3 length: 14 amino acids. Germline V gives CDR1 SNHLY, CDR2 FYNNEI. V was pared by 8 bases and J by 5 bases, with 10 bases of the junction left unmatched. This CDR3 reads CASAARVAGDTQYF. The CDR3 nucleotides read TGTGCCAGCGCCGCCAGGGTAGCGGGAGATACGCAGTATTTT.

The chain recombines TRBV20-1 with TRBJ2-7, with 8 bases matching TRBD1. The CDR3 contains 13 residues. Germline V gene data show CDR1 as DFQATT and CDR2 as SNEGSKA (reference sequence). The ends lost 3 bases at V and 4 bases at J; junction bases unmatched: 5. CDR3 protein: CSASGTGAYEQYF. As DNA, the CDR3 is TGCAGTGCTAGTGGGACAGGCGCGTACGAGCAGTACTTC.

The sample holds one count of this clone. This chain links TRBV30 with TRBJ1-4, with D tentatively TRBD1 (5 bases). This CDR3 contains 13 residues. The ends were cut back, 2 bases at V and 5 bases at J, with 9 bases in the middle. Germline V gene sequence: CDR1 GTSNPN, CDR2 SVGIG (reference sequence). CDR3 sequence reads: CAWSFRGNEKLFF. The CDR3 bases are TGTGCCTGGAGTTTCCGGGGGAATGAAAAACTGTTTTTT.

This rearrangement joins TRBV5-4 to TRBJ1-1; D is unresolved. The CDR3 spans 12 residues. Trimming removed 4 bases at V and 2 bases at J, with 6 bases between. CDR1 SGHNT and CDR2 YYREEE come from the germline V gene (reference sequence). Here the CDR3 DNA reads TGTGCCAGCAGCCGACTCAACACTGAAGCTTTCTTT. Amino acids: CASSRLNTEAFF.

This clone has a single count. CDR3 loop: CASSPGQGSYEQYF. In DNA form, the CDR3 reads TGTGCCAGCAGCCCGGGACAGGGGTCTTACGAGCAGTACTTC. This sequence joins TRBV3-1 (or the pseudogene TRBV3-2) and TRBJ2-7, with 10 bases lining up with TRBD1. This CDR3 spans 14 amino acids. The germline V gene encodes CDR1 LGHDT and CDR2 YNNKEL (reference sequence). Losses at the gene ends were 4 bases for V and 4 bases for J; bases not matched to a gene: 4.

The CDR3 region has the DNA TGCGCCAGCAGCCAAGCGACGGGGGGCAATGAGCAGTTCTTC. This codes for CASSQATGGNEQFF. This chain uses TRBV4-3 with TRBJ2-1; 7 bases are shared with TRBD2. The CDR3 consists of 14 residues. Germline V gene sequence: CDR1 LGHNA, CDR2 YSLEER. Unmatched junction bases numbered 3, after V lost 1 base and J lost 6 bases.

CDR3 sequence: CASSFGTGGKNTQYF. DNA of the CDR3: TGTGCCAGCAGTTTTGGGACAGGGGGTAAAAATACGCAGTATTTT. The chain uses TRBV27 and TRBJ2-3, with TRBD1 matching 11 bases. Germline V gene data show CDR1 as MNHEY and CDR2 as SMNVEV (reference sequence). Trimming at V came to 3 bases and at J to 7 bases, leaving 6 bases not matched to a gene. The CDR3 length is 15 residues.

This clone was seen just once. V is TRBV5-8 and J is TRBJ2-1, with D possibly being TRBD1 (6 bases). The CDR3 extends over 13 amino acids. The germline V gene encodes CDR1 SGHTS and CDR2 YDEGEE. The germline V and J ends were trimmed by 4 bases and 9 bases, with 14 bases remaining between them. The CDR3 region has the DNA TGTGCCAGCAGCCGACAGGAAATGGTTGAGCAGTTCTTC. It yields the protein CASSRQEMVEQFF. The complete variable domain, with remaining parts taken from reference TRBV5-8 and TRBJ2-1, reads EAGVTQSPTHLIKTRGQQATLRCSPISGHTSVYWYQQALGLGLQFLLWYDEGEERNRGNFPPRFSGRQFPNYSSELNVNALELEDSALYLCASSRQEMVEQFFGPGTRLTVL.

The chain couples TRBV7-8 to TRBJ2-3; maybe TRBD2 (5 bases). The CDR3 consists of 15 residues. CDR1 and CDR2 from the germline V gene are SGHVS and FQNEAQ. The V and J ends lost 2 bases and 1 base respectively, with 10 bases between them. The CDR3 DNA follows: TGTGCCAGCAGCTTATCTAGCAGCCGCACAGATACGCAGTATTTT. Amino acids: CASSLSSSRTDTQYF.

This clone came up a few times. The chain is built from TRBV27 and TRBJ2-7; 9 bases map to TRBD1. Germline assignment: CDR1 MNHEY and CDR2 SMNVEV (reference sequence). This CDR3 is 14 amino acids long. The trim removed 6 bases at V and 4 bases at J, leaving 7 bases unmatched. CDR3 in amino acids: CASRTQGAGYEQYF. The DNA for the CDR3 is TGTGCCAGCAGGACACAGGGGGCTGGGTACGAGCAGTACTTC.

This rearrangement joins TRBV5-1 to TRBJ2-5; 7 bases agree with TRBD2. V was clipped by 4 bases and J by 3 bases; unmatched bases: 3. The CDR3 runs to 13 residues. CDR1 and CDR2 (germline): SGHRS, YFSETQ. The CDR3 sequence: CASSPGLEETQYF. CDR3 bases: TGCGCCAGCAGCCCCGGACTAGAAGAGACCCAGTACTTC.

This chain links TRBV24-1 with TRBJ2-3; D is uncertain. This CDR3 comprises 14 residues. V dropped 1 base and J dropped 1 base, with 5 bases sitting between them. CDR1 and CDR2 (germline): KGHDR, SFDVKD. CDR3 DNA sequence: TGTGCCACCAGTGATTTAACAGGCACAGATACGCAGTATTTT. Residues: CATSDLTGTDTQYF.

The chain joins TRBV28 to TRBJ1-2; D possibly corresponds to TRBD1 (6 bases). This CDR3 is 14 amino acids long. V lost 6 bases to trimming and J lost 0 bases, with 11 bases between them. Germline-derived CDR1 and CDR2 are MDHEN and SYDVKM. The CDR3 protein is CASRGQPSNYGYTF. CDR3 sequence (DNA): TGTGCCAGCAGAGGACAGCCATCTAACTATGGCTACACCTTC.

This chain connects TRBV7-9 to TRBJ1-2, with no clear D. The germline V gene encodes CDR1 SEHNR and CDR2 FQNEAQ (reference sequence). V lost 10 bases, J lost 6 bases, and 18 bases lay in between. The CDR3 has 13 amino acids. CDR3 in amino acids: CATKVKEWDGYTF. The CDR3, as DNA: TGTGCCACTAAAGTGAAGGAGTGGGATGGCTACACCTTC.

The chain has TRBV9 and TRBJ1-5, with D unresolved. The CDR3 totals 13 residues. V lost 0 bases to trimming and J lost 7 bases, with 8 bases between them. The germline CDR1 and CDR2 sequences are SGDLS and YYNGEE. The CDR3 bases are TGTGCCAGCAGCGTAGGAGTAGAACAGCCCCAGCATTTT. This codes for CASSVGVEQPQHF.

The V gene is TRBV4-1, the J gene TRBJ2-5, with 9 bases lining up with TRBD1. The germline V gene has CDR1 MGHRA and CDR2 YSYEKL. This CDR3 is 17 amino acids long. After removal of 4 bases from V and 4 bases from J, the junction contained 13 bases not matched to a gene. The CDR3 spells CASSLQPGTGTRETQYF. The CDR3 coding sequence is TGCGCCAGCAGCCTCCAGCCCGGGACAGGGACACGAGAGACCCAGTACTTC.

The rearrangement links TRBV14 to TRBJ1-2; D call uncertain. CDR1 is SGHDN and CDR2 is FVKESK in the germline V gene. Trimming took off 4 bases at V and 2 bases at J, with 14 bases between the two ends. This CDR3 spans 15 amino acids. In DNA form, the CDR3 reads TGTGCCAGCAGCCCGTTGCGTGGTTGGAACTATGGCTACACCTTC. Translated, it gives CASSPLRGWNYGYTF.

This clone came up a few times. The chain employs TRBV7-6 and TRBJ2-1; 15 bases are shared with TRBD2. The CDR3 totals 16 residues. In germline, CDR1 is SGHVS, CDR2 FNYEAQ. The ends lost 5 bases at V and 7 bases at J; junction bases unmatched: 6. The CDR3 DNA sequence: TGTGCCAGCAGCCCTACCGGACTAGCGGGGGGGAATGAGCAGTTCTTC. Residues: CASSPTGLAGGNEQFF. Based on the CDR3 plus reference TRBV7-6 and TRBJ2-1, the full variable domain is GAGVSQSPRYKVTKRGQDVALRCDPISGHVSLYWYRQALGQGPEFLTYFNYEAQQDKSGLPNDRFSAERPEGSISTLTIQRTEQRDSAMYRCASSPTGLAGGNEQFFGPGTRLTVL.

This clone was observed once. This CDR3 is also generated by other DNA sequences in the sample. The chain combines TRBV4-3 with TRBJ1-2; D unresolved. V was shortened by 0 bases and J by 2 bases, with 7 bases between the two germline ends. CDR1 LGHNA and CDR2 YSLEER come from the germline V gene. This CDR3 is built from 14 residues. CDR3 region: CASSQDRGNYGYTF. CDR3 sequence (DNA): TGCGCCAGCAGCCAAGATCGAGGGAACTATGGCTACACCTTC.

V is TRBV30 and J is TRBJ1-6; the match to TRBD1 covers 9 bases. Germline values: CDR1 GTSNPN, CDR2 SVGIG (reference sequence). CDR3 length: 15 amino acids. The V gene end was trimmed by 5 bases and the J gene end by 0 bases; junction bases not matched to a gene: 2. The CDR3 DNA reads as TGTGCCTGGGGACAGGGGAGCTCCTATAATTCACCCCTCCACTTT. Its protein product is CAWGQGSSYNSPLHF.

CDR3 in amino acids: CASSLEVKGSDEQFF. CDR3 in DNA: TGTGCCAGCAGCTTAGAGGTAAAAGGAAGCGATGAGCAGTTCTTC. The chain couples TRBV7-9 to TRBJ2-1, with D uncertain. CDR3 length equals 15 residues. V was cut by 1 base and J by 8 bases, with 15 bases left in between. Germline V CDR1 and CDR2: SEHNR, FQNEAQ (reference sequence).

The J gene is TRBJ2-7, the V gene TRBV11-2, with TRBD2 identical over 12 bases. The CDR3 has 15 amino acids. Germline values: CDR1 SGHAT, CDR2 FQNNGV. J was trimmed by 5 bases and V by 6 bases; bases with no gene match: 8. CDR3 coding DNA: TGTGCCAGCAGTCTACGGACTAGCGGGATCCACGAGCAGTACTTC. Its protein product is CASSLRTSGIHEQYF.

V and J are TRBV19 and TRBJ1-4; TRBD1 is a possible D gene (5 bases). Trimming cost V 3 bases and J 4 bases, with 9 bases left between them. CDR1 LNHDA and CDR2 SQIVND come from the germline V gene (reference sequence). The CDR3 has 14 residues. DNA of the CDR3: TGTGCCAGTAGTATTGGACACCTTAATGAAAAACTGTTTTTT. This sequence encodes CASSIGHLNEKLFF.